This T cell receptor beta chain comes out of a study of patients with pleural tuberculosis. TCRdb passed the reads through MiXCR, listing each CDR3 protein once. The data show 25,000 to 35,000 distinct CDR3 sequences, 18% seen once. This clonotype was detected a few times. CDR1 SQVTM and CDR2 ANQGSEA come from the germline V gene. The CDR3 spans 15 residues. After removal of 6 bases from V and 0 bases from J, the junction contained 5 bases not matched to a gene. The sequenced sample was peripheral blood. V is TRBV29-1 and J is TRBJ2-1; TRBD2 matches 10 bases. The sequence derives from a human donor with pleural tuberculosis. The CDR3 DNA follows: TGCAGCGTCGGTAGACTAGCGGGCTCCTACAATGAGCAGTTCTTC. Protein: CSVGRLAGSYNEQFF.